This entry is about one T cell receptor beta chain. What it binds is not known. Genomic DNA acted as the template from which TCR beta VDJ combination and CDR3 sequence profiling were carried out. Each CDR3 protein gets one entry after TCRdb re-called the reads with MiXCR. The table shows 65,000 to 85,000 distinct CDR3 sequences, with almost 55% occurring only once. The data were taken from a study of CD8+CD57+ T cells in acquired aplastic anemia. For the study at large: Roughly 10.8 million reads were obtained on average for healthy donor CD4+ cells.

Study results and limitations: Any difference that existed in CD8+ Simpson's diversity between patients and controls was not significant.

This receptor was taken from a human donor in good health, serving as a control. The sequenced material came from sorted CD4+, CD8+, or CD8+CD57+ T cells (not recorded which) from PBMCs.

The chain's CDR3 is CSARDVAGSYEQYF. The CDR3 coding sequence is TGCAGTGCTAGAGATGTAGCGGGGAGCTACGAGCAGTACTTC. The genes are TRBV20-1 and TRBJ2-7, with 8 bases identical to TRBD2. Germline-derived CDR1 and CDR2 are DFQATT and SNEGSKA (reference sequence). Trimming at V came to 0 bases and at J to 3 bases, leaving 4 bases not matched to a gene. This CDR3 has 14 residues.